This T cell receptor beta chain derives from a study of blood T cell repertoires in COVID-19. CDR3 size: 13 residues. Germline lookup yields CDR1 SQVTM and CDR2 ANQGSEA. V shed 7 bases and J 4 bases; nucleotides not matched to a gene: 7. Assay used: immunoSEQ multiplex PCR; TCRdb lists only in-frame clones, some missing. The sample includes about 440,000 clones, 85% to 90% of them seen just once. Sequenced sample: peripheral blood. The rearrangement uses TRBV29-1 and TRBJ1-1; 9 nucleotides match TRBD1. The receptor was derived from a woman in her twenties or thirties with acute or convalescent COVID-19. The CDR3 sequence is CSGQTGGSTEAFF. CDR3 DNA: TGCAGCGGGCAGACAGGGGGTAGCACTGAAGCTTTCTTT.